This T cell receptor (beta chain) comes out of a study of cytomegalovirus exposure and HLA in healthy donors. Study conclusions and caveats: With high specificity and sensitivity, the classifier reportedly diagnosed cytomegalovirus status.

The primer mix had 60 Vbeta and 13 Jbeta primers. Here immunoSEQ multiplex PCR was the method, and the copy in TCRdb shows in-frame clones only, minus some. The repertoire holds around 150,000 clones, roughly 70% seen once, with roughly 3% in the top ten. With respect to this clone: Its antigen is unidentified.

The junction had 4 bases not matched to a gene; V was cut back by 0 bases and J by 7 bases. Germline V lookup: CDR1 SGHRS, CDR2 YFSETQ. This CDR3 contains 15 residues. The chain couples TRBV5-1 to TRBJ2-1, with 10 positions matching TRBD2. The receptor comes from a middle-aged man in good health and CMV-seronegative. The specimen sequenced was PBMCs. CDR3: CASSLASGSPNEQFF. The CDR3 nucleotides are TGCGCCAGCAGCTTGGCTAGCGGGAGTCCAAATGAGCAGTTCTTC.